The 5 T cell receptor beta chains presented below share a single source sample, sequenced in a study of CD8 T cells in ankylosing spondylitis. Via MiXCR, TCRdb re-called the 5' RACE reads, giving one row per CDR3 protein. Among around 130,000 distinct CDR3 sequences listed, approximately 6.8% were seen once. The material sequenced was blood, either unsorted or a sorted T cell fraction (not recorded which). All receptors derive from a male donor with ankylosing spondylitis or in good health (not recorded which).

This clonotype was detected many times. The chain employs TRBV5-1 and TRBJ1-1; the D gene is possibly TRBD1 (6 bases). Looked up from germline, CDR1 is SGHRS and CDR2 is YFSETQ. The CDR3 is 14 residues long. V lost 2 bases and J lost 4, with 12 bases in between. This CDR3 reads CASSFNEGGTEAFF. In DNA form, the CDR3 reads TGCGCCAGCAGCTTCAATGAGGGGGGCACTGAAGCTTTCTTT.

This clonotype was recorded at least ten times. This chain uses TRBV5-1 with TRBJ2-1; D gene ambiguous. There are 11 residues in the CDR3. Trimming cost V 4 bases and J 5 bases, with 4 bases left between them. CDR1 SGHRS and CDR2 YFSETQ come from the germline V gene. The CDR3 nucleotides read TGCGCCAGCAGCCAAAACAATGAGCAGTTCTTC. This codes for CASSQNNEQFF.

This clonotype was detected many times. V usage is TRBV18 and J usage is TRBJ1-1; maybe TRBD1 (6 bases). This CDR3 contains 14 residues. CDR1 is KGHSH and CDR2 is LQKENI in the germline V gene. Trimming left V 1 base short and J 3 bases short, with 9 bases between. In nucleotides, the CDR3 is TGTGCCAGCTCACCACAACGACAGGACACTGAAGCTTTCTTT. Translating gives CASSPQRQDTEAFF.

On this clonotype: This may be a read error, as it is one base from a much larger clone. The genes are TRBV30 and TRBJ1-1; D unresolved. The germline V and J ends were trimmed by 1 base and 11 bases, with 8 bases remaining between them. Germline lookup yields CDR1 GTSNPN and CDR2 SVGIG (reference sequence). The CDR3 has 10 residues. The CDR3 DNA sequence: TGTGCCTGGAGTGGGAGGTATGCTTTCTTT. It translates to CAWSGRYAFF.

This clonotype has ten or more counts. The V gene is TRBV12-5, the J gene TRBJ2-1; perhaps TRBD1 as D (6 bases). Trimming cost V 1 base and J 4 bases, with 11 bases left between them. Germline values: CDR1 LGHNT, CDR2 FRNRAP. The CDR3 loop spans 15 amino acids. CDR3 region: CASGLGAGVYNEQFF. The CDR3 DNA is TGTGCTAGTGGTTTGGGGGCAGGGGTTTACAATGAGCAGTTCTTC.